This TCR beta chain appears in the sequencing data of a study of blood T cells in healthy people across ages (dated by TCRdb to between 2015 and 2016). Study-wide context: In model experiments, template switching captured about one uniquely barcoded TCR beta cDNA molecule for every two T cells. The study analyzed two additional independent replicas of 1 million unique cDNA reads from the same blood draw for two donors, one aged 18 to 29 and one aged 80 or older. Four age groups were formed from the donors: young (average approximately 16 years), middle-aged (around 40), aged (approximately 60) and long-lived (less than 85). To track age-related changes in TCR beta repertoire diversity, the study relied on deep sequencing normalized with unique cDNA molecular identifiers.

Systemically healthy Caucasian individuals from Russia, 35 to 40 in total and aged about 6 to 95 years, were included as donors. Roughly 11 milliliters of peripheral blood were drawn from each donor into EDTA-treated Vacutainer tubes. Ficoll-Paque density-gradient centrifugation was used to isolate PBMCs, with at least 7 million per sample. Trizol reagent was used to extract total RNA from the PBMCs, yielding at least 6 micrograms per sample. The percentages of naive CD45RAhigh/CD27high T cells were determined by flow cytometry on a PBMC aliquot from every donor. What the research found in general, with its limitations: Because donor CMV infection status was unknown, age-related changes in expanded clonotypes were potentially confounded. Observed TCR beta diversity per million T cells fell roughly linearly with age, and a significant reduction was already apparent by age approximately 40. Compared with the aged group, the long-lived group had more naive CD4+ T cells, fewer expanded clones and increased TCR diversity, suggesting age selection. Bulk unsorted PBMC profiling prevented conclusive comparison of naive and antigen-experienced compartments. There was a strong correlation between observed TCR beta diversity and the percentage of naive T cells measured by flow cytometry. Estimates of total diversity based on one million sequenced T cells were regarded as lower bounds and as underestimates.

From a lookup of the germline V gene, CDR1 and CDR2 are KGHDR and SFDVKD. The CDR3 spans 12 residues, from the cysteine through the phenylalanine. The read is trimmed to its CDR3 DNA, 36 bases read in frame from base 1. Library prep was done by 5' RACE. TCRdb records Illumina HiSeq 2500 as the sequencer. The second PCR ran for about 6 to 12 cycles and used a J-beta primer mix along with a sample-barcoded 5' primer. A unique molecular identifier was introduced onto each TCR beta cDNA molecule by a template-switch 5' adaptor carrying 12 random nucleotides. At least 3 million CDR3-containing paired-end reads were obtained from each sample. The Mint cDNA synthesis kit, primed by a TRBC-specific oligonucleotide, was used to synthesize first-strand cDNA from all RNA. All cDNA was treated with uracil-DNA glycosylase and then went through a first 18-cycle PCR with the universal primers M1SS and BC2_uni_R. The authors' pipeline ran thus. Normalization of each sample was performed by random selection of 1 million high-quality reads, each carrying a distinct molecular identifier. Reads with shared molecular identifiers were discarded instead of being binned into consensus sequences. MiTCR, with a Q25 quality threshold and the strictest error-elimination algorithm, was used for CDR3 identification, clonotype clustering and error correction. Lower-bound total TCR beta diversity was estimated with a nonparametric unseen species model using Euler transformation. TCRdb reanalyzed the raw reads on its own, using fastp at Q25 for trimming and MiXCR for clone calling, and kept in-frame beta chains. Duplicate CDR3 protein sequences are folded into a single record with the most common DNA and genes. These V and J calls are TCRdb output, not the study's own analysis. The sample table contains about 780,000 distinct CDR3 sequences; only one count was recorded for around a quarter of them. The ten largest account for about 2.9% of the sample.

Regarding this clonotype: Its cognate antigen has yet to be identified. No much larger clonotype is one base removed from it; base qualities were not supplied.

These data were also reused for a study on T cells of mothers and their children. Drawing on the second study: Nine systemically healthy Caucasian individuals, comprising three mothers and their six children, were included as donors. cDNA synthesis used all of the extracted RNA, with around 1.6 ug of RNA in each 15 ul reaction. In the second PCR, the M1S primer added sample barcodes and 2-4 random nucleotides. More than 8.5 million TCR beta CDR3 reads were obtained from each mother, and some 3.3 million reads were obtained from each child. Thymic selection similarly shapes TCR recombination output in related and unrelated pairs, with minor effect from inherited differences. Related mother-child pairs always showed normalized repertoire overlap that was slightly higher than in unrelated mother-child pairs, though the difference was never significant. No persistent microchimeric T cell clones were detected, at a sensitivity of roughly 100 clones per million clonotypes. Deep NGS was used in the study to compare the TCR beta repertoires of mothers and children and to look for features that separate related mother-child pairs from unrelated individuals. Mothers averaged roughly 40 +/- 4 years of age and children averaged around 11 +/- 4 years. After adapter ligation with NEBNext reagents, the libraries were sequenced on Illumina HiSeq 2000 with 100+100 nt paired-end reads. Mother and child libraries were prepared a month apart and sequenced in separate runs to prevent cross-contamination. Between roughly 450,000 and 2,200,000 distinct TCR beta clonotypes were identified per donor. Naive TCR beta clonotypes were estimated from low-frequency clonotypes matched to each donor's FACS-determined naive share, without sorting.

The clonotype originates from a boy younger than 18 in good health. This sequence uses TRBV24-1 and TRBJ2-5, with the D segment identity uncertain. With the DNA end fitting TRBJ2-1 better, the J assignment may be wrong. The sample consisted of blood. Here is the DNA: TGTGCCACCAGTGATCCTGGGAATGAGCAGTTCTTC. Its translation reads: CATSDPGNEQFF.